The 16 T cell receptor beta chains below come from one sample, sequenced in a study of human T cells and chemical hapten exposure. TCRdb reprocessed the RACE reads with MiXCR, giving one entry per CDR3 protein. The sample includes approximately 400,000 distinct CDR3 sequences, approximately 5% of them seen just once. The time point: pre-sensitization, week 0. Stated treatment: therapeutic diphenylcyclopropenone sensitization with weekly scalp DPC. Specimen: whole blood, collected in connection with sensitization to the hapten diphenylcyclopropenone (DPC). The source of these receptors is a woman aged 45-60 years with alopecia areata. Some clones in this sample may be carry-over from other donors' samples.

This clonotype was recorded at least ten times. This chain connects TRBV29-1 to TRBJ1-2; no definite D call. Germline CDR1 SQVTM, CDR2 ANQGSEA. This CDR3 is 14 amino acids long. V shed 0 bases and J shed 1 base, with 9 bases lying between them. The chain's CDR3 is CSVEDRVNNYGYTF. CDR3 coding DNA: TGCAGCGTTGAAGATCGGGTGAATAACTATGGCTACACCTTC.

The V call is TRBV29-1, the J call TRBJ2-7; weak D call: TRBD1 (5 bases). The V gene lost 4 bases and the J gene lost 3 bases, with 10 bases spanning the gap. Germline V gene data show CDR1 as SQVTM and CDR2 as ANQGSEA. There are 12 residues in the CDR3. CDR3 bases: TGCAGCGTTGGTGAAGGGGACTACGAGCAGTACTTC. The encoded protein is CSVGEGDYEQYF.

CDR3 in DNA: TGCAGTGCTAGAGATCGGCTAGCGGGGGCACAAGAGACCCAGTACTTC. Encoded protein: CSARDRLAGAQETQYF. V and J are TRBV20-1 and TRBJ2-5; TRBD2 matches 10 bases. The CDR3 spans 16 residues. V lost 0 bases, J lost 2 bases, and 6 bases stayed unmatched. Germline V gene lookup returns CDR1 DFQATT and CDR2 SNEGSKA (reference sequence).

This clonotype was counted many times. The genes are TRBV7-9 and TRBJ1-1, with 7 bases fitting TRBD1. V was clipped by 3 bases and J by 4 bases; unmatched bases: 5. Germline CDR1 and CDR2: SEHNR and FQNEAQ (reference sequence). CDR3 length: 14 residues. In DNA form, the CDR3 reads TGTGCCAGCAGCTTGCCGGGACAGAGCACTGAAGCTTTCTTT. Translated: CASSLPGQSTEAFF.

The chain employs TRBV28 and TRBJ2-1; TRBD2 agrees at 12 bases. The CDR3 runs to 16 residues. With V trimmed by 6 bases and J by 6 bases, 9 bases remained unmatched. Per germline, CDR1 MDHEN and CDR2 SYDVKM. The CDR3 nucleotides read TGTGCCAGCAGATTACTAGCGGGAGGTGCCGGCAATGAGCAGTTCTTC. Protein product: CASRLLAGGAGNEQFF. Variable domain in full (rest from reference TRBV28 and TRBJ2-1): DVKVTQSSRYLVKRTGEKVFLECVQDMDHENMFWYRQDPGLGLRLIYFSYDVKMKEKGDIPEGYSVSREKKERFSLILESASTNQTSMYLCASRLLAGGAGNEQFFGPGTRLTVL.

This clonotype was picked up many times. The CDR3 loop is CASSQVLGSGANVLTF. Here the CDR3 DNA reads TGTGCCAGCAGCCAAGTGCTTGGCTCTGGGGCCAACGTCCTGACTTTC. This chain connects TRBV3-1 to TRBJ2-6, with D unresolved. Germline lookup yields CDR1 LGHDT and CDR2 YNNKEL (reference sequence). The CDR3 is made up of 16 amino acids. The V end lost 1 base, the J end lost 0 bases, and 7 bases lay between the germline ends.

There are many counts of this clonotype. This chain joins TRBV3-1 and TRBJ2-7, with a possible D match to TRBD1 (5 bases). This CDR3 spans 14 amino acids. Per the germline V gene, CDR1 is LGHDT and CDR2 is YNNKEL (reference sequence). Trimming stripped 1 base from V and 4 bases from J, with 11 bases between. The CDR3 DNA reads TGTGCCAGCAGCCAAGGACAGATCCCATACGAGCAGTACTTC. This translates into CASSQGQIPYEQYF.

A remark on this clonotype: An end of the junction differs from the germline gene, which may be a read error. This chain uses TRBV20-1 with TRBJ1-3, with D perhaps matching TRBD1 (5 bases). The germline gives CDR1 DFQATT, CDR2 SNEGSKA (reference sequence). This CDR3 contains 14 residues. CDR3 sequence: CSARPTGSGDTIYF. The CDR3 region has the DNA TGCAGTGCTAGACCTACAGGCTCTGGAGACACCATATATTTT.

This clonotype was counted ten times or more. This sequence joins TRBV13 and TRBJ2-4; possibly TRBD1 for D (6 bases). CDR1 PRHDT and CDR2 FYEKMQ come from the germline V gene (reference sequence). Trimming left V 6 bases short and J 1 base short, with 13 bases between. This CDR3 is 15 amino acids long. This CDR3 is CASSTYREAKNIQYF. The CDR3 DNA follows: TGTGCCAGCAGTACGTACAGGGAGGCCAAAAACATTCAGTACTTC.

A few counts support this clonotype. The V and J genes are TRBV2 and TRBJ1-1; TRBD1 agrees at 7 bases. The CDR3 has 13 amino acids. The germline V gene has CDR1 SNHLY and CDR2 FYNNEI. The junction had 7 bases not matched to a gene; V was cut back by 7 bases and J by 5 bases. As DNA, the CDR3 is TGTGCCAGCACGGAGGGGGCGAATACTGAAGCTTTCTTT. Its translation: CASTEGANTEAFF.

This clonotype was counted many times. V gene TRBV29-1 combines with J gene TRBJ2-2; possibly TRBD2 for D (6 bases). This CDR3 has 12 residues. Trimming left V 2 bases short and J 5 bases short, with 6 bases between. Germline lookup yields CDR1 SQVTM and CDR2 ANQGSEA. CDR3 region: CSVERGTGELFF. CDR3 nucleotide sequence: TGCAGCGTTGAACGGGGGACCGGGGAGCTGTTTTTT.

This clonotype was observed many times. The CDR3 protein is CASSLGPHEQYF. CDR3 DNA sequence: TGTGCCAGCAGTTTAGGACCCCACGAGCAGTACTTC. The chain links TRBV28 to TRBJ2-7; D call uncertain. The CDR3 loop spans 12 amino acids. Germline lookup yields CDR1 MDHEN and CDR2 SYDVKM. V dropped 2 bases and J dropped 5 bases, with 7 bases sitting between them.

The gene calls are TRBV12-3 or TRBV12-4 and TRBJ2-2; D is possibly TRBD2 (6 bases). The CDR3 runs 15 residues. V shed 3 bases and J shed 0 bases, with 8 bases lying between them. The CDR3: CASSLGTSNTGELFF. As DNA, the CDR3 is TGTGCCAGCAGTTTGGGGACTTCGAACACCGGGGAGCTGTTTTTT.

This clonotype was recorded at least ten times. The chain uses TRBV11-2 and TRBJ2-1; D gene uncertain. Per germline, CDR1 SGHAT and CDR2 FQNNGV. The length of the CDR3 is 13 residues. V gave up 1 base and J gave up 5 bases, with 6 bases separating them. CDR3 sequence: CASSLGSNNEQFF. CDR3 nucleotide sequence: TGTGCCAGCAGCTTAGGGAGTAACAATGAGCAGTTCTTC.

Many counts were recorded for this clonotype. The chain employs TRBV9 and TRBJ1-2; D gene ambiguous. V was pared by 4 bases and J by 4 bases, with 14 bases between. The germline gives CDR1 SGDLS, CDR2 YYNGEE. The CDR3 runs to 14 residues. This CDR3 is CASSPSTGTYGYTF. Written as DNA, the CDR3 is TGTGCCAGCAGCCCAAGCACCGGTACCTATGGCTACACCTTC.

This clonotype was detected ten times or more. The rearrangement links TRBV27 to TRBJ2-7; D unresolved. The CDR3 contains 15 residues. Germline V gene data show CDR1 as MNHEY and CDR2 as SMNVEV (reference sequence). V was shortened by 5 bases and J by 0 bases, with 14 bases between the two germline ends. The CDR3 loop is CASSPGPKSSYEQYF. As DNA, the CDR3 is TGTGCCAGCAGTCCTGGGCCCAAGAGCTCCTACGAGCAGTACTTC.